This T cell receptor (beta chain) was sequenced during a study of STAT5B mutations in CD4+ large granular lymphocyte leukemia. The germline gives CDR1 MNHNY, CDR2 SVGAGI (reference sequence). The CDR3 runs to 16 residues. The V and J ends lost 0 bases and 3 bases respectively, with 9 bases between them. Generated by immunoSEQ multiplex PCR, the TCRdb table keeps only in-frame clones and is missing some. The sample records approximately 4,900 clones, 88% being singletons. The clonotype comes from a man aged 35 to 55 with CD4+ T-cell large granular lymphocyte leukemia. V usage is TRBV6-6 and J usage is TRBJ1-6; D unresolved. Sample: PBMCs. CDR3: CASSYSGVRYNSPLHF. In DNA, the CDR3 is TGTGCCAGCAGTTACTCTGGGGTTCGCTATAATTCACCCCTCCACTTT.